These 13 T cell receptor beta chains were sequenced from one sample in a study of cytomegalovirus exposure and HLA in healthy donors. Use of 60 Vbeta and 13 Jbeta primers characterized the PCR. This table comes from immunoSEQ multiplex PCR, and its TCRdb copy is limited to in-frame clones, with some not included. The profile shows approximately 170,000 clones, around 78% of them singletons. Sequencing was done on a sample of PBMCs. Receptors were obtained from a man aged 40-50 years in good health and CMV-seronegative.

This chain connects TRBV19 to TRBJ1-4; a weak D match, TRBD1 (5 bases). This CDR3 region has 12 residues. Germline V gives CDR1 LNHDA, CDR2 SQIVND (reference sequence). The V end was cut by 6 bases, the J end by 8 bases, with 10 bases between. The CDR3 reads CASSRRGEKLFF. The CDR3 nucleotides are TGTGCCAGTAGCCGGCGGGGGGAAAAACTGTTTTTT.

The V gene is TRBV19, the J gene TRBJ2-1; possible D gene TRBD1, 6 bases. Per the germline V gene, CDR1 is LNHDA and CDR2 is SQIVND (reference sequence). Trimming stripped 6 bases from V and 3 bases from J, with 12 bases between. This CDR3 has 14 amino acids. The CDR3 DNA reads TGTGCCAGTAGCGGCCAGGGGAGCTACAATGAGCAGTTCTTC. Its translation is CASSGQGSYNEQFF. Together with reference TRBV19 and TRBJ2-1, the CDR3 gives the full variable domain: DGGITQSPKYLFRKEGQNVTLSCEQNLNHDAMYWYRQDPGQGLRLIYYSQIVNDFQKGDIAEGYSVSREKKESFPLTVTSAQKNPTAFYLCASSGQGSYNEQFFGPGTRLTVL.

The gene calls are TRBV2 and TRBJ2-3; possible D gene TRBD1, 5 bases. CDR3 length: 14 residues. Trimming shortened V by 11 bases and J by 3 bases, and 18 bases separated the two germline ends. Germline V gene lookup returns CDR1 SNHLY and CDR2 FYNNEI. The CDR3 protein is CARQRGQGTDTQYF. The CDR3 coding sequence is TGTGCCCGTCAAAGGGGCCAGGGAACAGATACGCAGTATTTT.

The chain is built from TRBV6-1 and TRBJ1-1, with D tentatively TRBD1 (6 bases). Trimming shortened V by 5 bases and J by 3 bases, and 16 bases separated the two germline ends. This CDR3 has 15 amino acids. Germline V lookup: CDR1 MNHNS, CDR2 SASEGT. CDR3 sequence (DNA): TGTGCCAGCAGTTTATACAGGGAAGCGTACACTGAAGCTTTCTTT. This codes for CASSLYREAYTEAFF.

The table lists this clone with a few counts. The chain links TRBV10-1 to TRBJ2-4, with 15 positions matching TRBD2. The germline CDR1 and CDR2 sequences are WNHNN and SYGVQD (reference sequence). CDR3 length equals 16 residues. Trimming cost V 4 bases and J 6 bases; bases outside gene matches: 4. CDR3 DNA: TGCGCCAGCAGTGCGGGACTAGCGGGGGGTCCAAACATTCAGTACTTC. Amino acid sequence: CASSAGLAGGPNIQYF.

The rearrangement uses TRBV21-1 and TRBJ2-2; the table gives TRBD2 as D, unverified against the DNA. TRBV21-1 is an annotated pseudogene. This CDR3 comprises 16 residues. CDR3: CASRRDREGNTGELFF. The CDR3 coding sequence is TGTGCCAGCAGGAGGGATAGGGAGGGGAACACCGGGGAGCTGTTTTTT.

The gene calls are TRBV5-4 and TRBJ2-5; 7 bases match TRBD2. V shed 0 bases, J shed 4 bases, and the junction held 6 bases outside the gene matches. The CDR3 has 15 residues. The germline V gene encodes CDR1 SGHNT and CDR2 YYREEE (reference sequence). CDR3: CASSLGAREGETQYF. The CDR3 region has the DNA TGTGCCAGCAGCTTGGGGGCCAGGGAGGGAGAGACCCAGTACTTC. The variable domain in full, with the rest retrieved from reference TRBV5-4 and TRBJ2-5, is ETGVTQSPTHLIKTRGQQVTLRCSSQSGHNTVSWYQQALGQGPQFIFQYYREEENGRGNFPPRFSGLQFPNYSSELNVNALELDDSALYLCASSLGAREGETQYFGPGTRLLVL.

The chain recombines TRBV6-1 with TRBJ2-3; 12 bases agree with TRBD2. CDR3 length: 14 residues. The germline V gene encodes CDR1 MNHNS and CDR2 SASEGT. V was clipped by 6 bases and J by 5 bases; unmatched bases: 3. CDR3 in amino acids: CASRLTSGRDTQYF. In nucleotides, the CDR3 is TGTGCCAGCAGGCTGACTAGCGGGAGAGATACGCAGTATTTT.

The V call is TRBV27, the J call TRBJ2-7; possibly TRBD2 for D (6 bases). Looked up from germline, CDR1 is MNHEY and CDR2 is SMNVEV (reference sequence). The V gene lost 2 bases and the J gene lost 5 bases, with 16 bases spanning the gap. The CDR3 spans 15 residues. CDR3 residues: CASSLRRGGTDEQYF. In nucleotides, the CDR3 is TGTGCCAGCAGTTTAAGGAGAGGAGGGACGGACGAGCAGTACTTC.

This chain links TRBV7-3 with TRBJ1-1, with D maybe TRBD1 (5 bases). V was shortened by 2 bases and J by 7 bases, with 11 bases between the two germline ends. The CDR3 contains 13 residues. Per the germline V gene, CDR1 is SGHTA and CDR2 is FQGTGA. The CDR3 protein is CASSLLRGVEAFF. The DNA of the CDR3 is TGTGCCAGCAGCTTACTCCGGGGGGTTGAAGCTTTCTTT.

The rearrangement links TRBV6-6 to TRBJ1-1, with D unclear. CDR1 is MNHNY and CDR2 is SVGAGI in the germline V gene (reference sequence). The CDR3 has 14 residues. V was clipped by 0 bases and J by 2 bases, with 7 bases between them. The CDR3 protein is CASSYSPSNTEAFF. The CDR3 DNA sequence: TGTGCCAGCAGTTACTCCCCGTCCAACACTGAAGCTTTCTTT.

The rearrangement joins TRBV9 to TRBJ2-5, with TRBD2 matching over 8 bases. The ends lost 0 bases at V and 4 bases at J; junction bases unmatched: 5. The CDR3 has 15 amino acids. Germline CDR1 and CDR2: SGDLS and YYNGEE. Written as DNA, the CDR3 is TGTGCCAGCAGCGTAGGAGCGGGAGCAGGAGAGACCCAGTACTTC. Protein sequence: CASSVGAGAGETQYF. The full variable domain, in which reference TRBV9 and TRBJ2-5 provide the parts outside the CDR3, is DSGVTQTPKHLITATGQRVTLRCSPRSGDLSVYWYQQSLDQGLQFLIQYYNGEERAKGNILERFSAQQFPDLHSELNLSSLELGDSALYFCASSVGAGAGETQYFGPGTRLLVL.

The V and J genes are TRBV28 and TRBJ2-5; 11 positions agree with TRBD2. The J call may be mistaken, given a closer DNA end match to TRBJ2-7. CDR3 length: 16 amino acids. The germline V gene has CDR1 MDHEN and CDR2 SYDVKM. The CDR3 sequence is CASSPGGSGRGYEQYF. CDR3 in DNA: TGTGCCAGCAGTCCCGGGGGTAGCGGGAGGGGGTACGAGCAGTACTTC.